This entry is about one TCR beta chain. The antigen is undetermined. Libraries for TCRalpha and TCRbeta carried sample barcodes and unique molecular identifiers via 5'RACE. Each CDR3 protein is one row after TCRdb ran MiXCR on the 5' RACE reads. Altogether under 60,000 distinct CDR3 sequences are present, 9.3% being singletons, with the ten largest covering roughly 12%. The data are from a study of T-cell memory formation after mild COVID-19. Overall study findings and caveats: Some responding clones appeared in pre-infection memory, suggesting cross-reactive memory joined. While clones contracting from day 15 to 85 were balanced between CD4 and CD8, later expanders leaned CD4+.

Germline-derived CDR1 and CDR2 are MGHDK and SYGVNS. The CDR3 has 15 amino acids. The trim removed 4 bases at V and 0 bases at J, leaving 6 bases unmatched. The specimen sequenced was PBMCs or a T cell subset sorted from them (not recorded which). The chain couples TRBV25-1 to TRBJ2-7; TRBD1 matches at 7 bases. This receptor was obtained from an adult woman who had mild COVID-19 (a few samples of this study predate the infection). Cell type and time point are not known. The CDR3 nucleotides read TGTGCCAGCAGTGGGGGGACAGCGAGCTCCTACGAGCAGTACTTC. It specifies CASSGGTASSYEQYF.